This TCR beta chain originates from a study of T-cell reconstitution after alpha-beta-depleted transplantation in children. Study-wide points: Some patients' high day-60 TCRbeta diversity was traced to surviving recipient T cells and thymic progenitors. Alpha-beta T cells about two months after transplant reportedly derived from several hundred expanded graft clones. A year had passed since transplant, and T-cell counts and diversity by then came mostly from newly produced T cells.

The CDR3 loop spans 12 amino acids. Looked up from germline, CDR1 is SEHNR and CDR2 is FQNEAQ (reference sequence). As it was prepared, the TCRbeta library received unique molecular identifiers. A single record per CDR3 protein comes from TCRdb applying MiXCR to the PCR reads. Found here are about 78,000 distinct CDR3 sequences, about 14% of them singletons; the top ten hold about 30%. In the case of this clonotype: Its matching antigen is unknown. Germline is not matched at one junction end, which may reflect a read error.

The gene calls are TRBV7-9 and TRBJ2-7, with D perhaps being TRBD1 or TRBD2 (5 bases each). This clonotype was sampled from a male patient between 2 and 15 years old who had a stem cell transplant for acute lymphoblastic leukemia, so the T cells may come from the graft donor. The starting material was PBMCs, mostly from graft donor cells, obtained 180 days after TCRalphabeta/CD19-depleted stem cell transplant. This CDR3 is CASTVTGLSQHF. As DNA, the CDR3 is TGTGCCAGCACCGTGACGGGGCTCTCCCAGCACTTC.